The clone carrying this T cell receptor beta chain was observed a handful of times. The sample comes from a study of blood T cell repertoires in COVID-19. Assay used: immunoSEQ multiplex PCR; TCRdb lists only in-frame clones, some missing. This sample yields 100,000 to 150,000 clones, of which 70% to 90% are seen a single time; more than 0.9% belongs to the top ten. The CDR3 spans 14 residues. The V end lost 2 bases, the J end lost 0 bases, and 8 bases lay between the germline ends. CDR1 and CDR2 from the germline V gene are SGHDN and FVKESK. This sequence joins TRBV14 and TRBJ2-7; D is perhaps TRBD1 (5 bases). Sequencing was done on a sample of peripheral blood. The receptor comes from an elderly woman with acute or convalescent COVID-19. The CDR3 is CASSQRTNSYEQYF. DNA of the CDR3: TGTGCCAGCAGCCAAAGGACAAACTCCTACGAGCAGTACTTC.